This is a list of T cell receptor beta chains from one sample in a study of vaccination and CD4 T cells after COVID-19. Their specific antigens are unknown. MiXCR, applied by TCRdb to the PCR reads, yields one record per CDR3 protein. The top ten hold about 10% of the sample, which has under 25,000 distinct CDR3 sequences, roughly two fifths seen once. The sample in question was CD4+ T cells from blood, cultured in vitro, obtained after SARS-CoV-2 vaccination. The receptors were gathered from a human donor who had recovered from COVID-19. Each CDR3 is given without its conserved first and last residue.

>TRBV19|TRBJ2-5
ASSIGKTQY
>TRBV10-3|TRBJ2-2
AISETGTANTGELF
>TRBV6-1|TRBJ1-5
ASSPDRGRQPQH
>TRBV20-1|TRBJ2-7
SAQGPGTSGMEQY
>TRBV5-1|TRBJ1-6
ASSTGQGNSPLH
>TRBV5-6|TRBJ1-6
ASSLRGARVSPLH
>TRBV5-6|TRBJ1-5
ASSKETGYMNNQPQH
>TRBV20-1|TRBJ2-5
SATVGGGQETQY
>TRBV25-1|TRBJ1-5
ASSVGNQPQH
>TRBV20-1|TRBJ1-1
SAPFQGNTEAF
>TRBV20-1|TRBJ1-1
SAQGQGRTEAF
>TRBV20-1|TRBJ1-1
SARSSGLAGNTEAF
>TRBV4-1|TRBJ2-7
ASSQDLARYEQY
>TRBV5-4|TRBJ2-7
ASSTDIGAYEQY
>TRBV11-3|TRBJ2-7
ASSLAGTPSYEQY
>TRBV6-5|TRBJ2-5
ASSYVSAETQY
>TRBV6-1|TRBJ1-6
ASSAWSPLH
>TRBV6-2/TRBV6-3|TRBJ1-6
ASSGGTGALSYNSPLH
>TRBV2|TRBJ2-7
ASSWTRYEQY
>TRBV25-1|TRBJ1-1
ASSDWSGNTEAF
>TRBV7-2|TRBJ1-6
ASSSIRQNNSPLH
>TRBV7-2|TRBJ2-3
ASSLDRGVDTQY
>TRBV7-9|TRBJ1-1
ASSSGQGHTEAF
>TRBV27|TRBJ2-1
ASSSRLAGRNEQF
>TRBV7-2|TRBJ2-7
ASSLVSAGALEQY
>TRBV7-2|TRBJ1-5
ASTGFSNQPQH
>TRBV18|TRBJ2-5
ASSPWGGETQY
>TRBV4-2|TRBJ2-5
ASSPVLAGLQETQY